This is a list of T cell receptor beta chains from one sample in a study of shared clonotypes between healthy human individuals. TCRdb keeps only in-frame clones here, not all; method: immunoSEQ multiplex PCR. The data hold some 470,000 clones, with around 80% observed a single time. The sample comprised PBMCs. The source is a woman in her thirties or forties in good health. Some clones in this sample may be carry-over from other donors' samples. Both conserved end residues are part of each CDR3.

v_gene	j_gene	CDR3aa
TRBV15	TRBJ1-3	CATSRVVGRYSGNTIYF
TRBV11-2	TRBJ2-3	CASSSLRGLQYF
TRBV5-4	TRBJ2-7	CASSFVLAPYEQYF
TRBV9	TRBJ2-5	CASSAKLAGGWETQYF
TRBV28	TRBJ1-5	CASSLNSLGNQPQHF
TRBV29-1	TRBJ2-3	CSVAGLSSTDTQYF
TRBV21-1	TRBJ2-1	CASTGPSGNLSYNEQFF
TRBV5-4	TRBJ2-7	CASSLEPGQTYEQYF
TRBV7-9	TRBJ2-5	CASSQERGLAGEETQYF
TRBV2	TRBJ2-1	CASGVAGEVEFF
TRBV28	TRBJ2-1	CASSEHRDQTYNEQFF
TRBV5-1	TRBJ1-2	CASPKAVRKTYGYTF
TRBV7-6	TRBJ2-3	CASSVVTSTDTQYF
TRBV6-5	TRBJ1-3	CASSYDRVGSIYF
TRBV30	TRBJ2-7	CAWRENSYEQYF
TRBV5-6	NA	CASSSRTGSYEQYF
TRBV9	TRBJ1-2	CASSFRQGGNYGYTF
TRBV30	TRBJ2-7	CACSRDSYEQYF
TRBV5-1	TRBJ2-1	CASSYDYSSYNEQFF
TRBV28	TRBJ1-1	CASSLPISTEAFF
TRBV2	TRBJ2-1	CASTVRTSGNNEQFF
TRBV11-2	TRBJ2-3	CASSGEGATQYF
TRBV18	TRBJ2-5	CASSPPGQGAQVQYF
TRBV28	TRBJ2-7	CASSLVPQGTNYYEQYF
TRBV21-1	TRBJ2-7	CASSKPSSYEQYF
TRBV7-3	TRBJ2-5	CASSHGGGRAQETQYF
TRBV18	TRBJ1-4	CASSPDTNEKLFF
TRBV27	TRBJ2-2	CASSFATSRPVGELFF
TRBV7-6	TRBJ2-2	CASSSRQTGELFF
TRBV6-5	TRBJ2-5	CASSYYATAQETQYF
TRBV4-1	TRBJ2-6	CASSQVPRTPSGANVLTF
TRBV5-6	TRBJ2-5	CASSLWVGYQETQYF
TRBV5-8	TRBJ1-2	CASSLNQVRYGYTF
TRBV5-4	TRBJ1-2	CASSLSTDNYGYTF
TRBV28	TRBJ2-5	CASSLGETQYF
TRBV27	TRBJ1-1	CASSLGVQAEAFF
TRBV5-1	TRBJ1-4	CASSFRQGGWDFNEKLFF
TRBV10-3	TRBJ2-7	CAISESTLGRFPTYEQYF
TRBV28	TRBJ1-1	CASSPRQKNTEAFF
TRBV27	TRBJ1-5	CASSSQHLQGQPQHF
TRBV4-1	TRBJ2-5	CASSGRGETQYF
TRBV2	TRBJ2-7	CASSFLAGVPNEQYF
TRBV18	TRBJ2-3	CASSPGTSSDTQYF
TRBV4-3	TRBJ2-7	CASSQDSRTGGLDEQYF
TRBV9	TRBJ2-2	CASSPGANTGELFF
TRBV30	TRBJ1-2	CAWSDDFHGGYGYTF